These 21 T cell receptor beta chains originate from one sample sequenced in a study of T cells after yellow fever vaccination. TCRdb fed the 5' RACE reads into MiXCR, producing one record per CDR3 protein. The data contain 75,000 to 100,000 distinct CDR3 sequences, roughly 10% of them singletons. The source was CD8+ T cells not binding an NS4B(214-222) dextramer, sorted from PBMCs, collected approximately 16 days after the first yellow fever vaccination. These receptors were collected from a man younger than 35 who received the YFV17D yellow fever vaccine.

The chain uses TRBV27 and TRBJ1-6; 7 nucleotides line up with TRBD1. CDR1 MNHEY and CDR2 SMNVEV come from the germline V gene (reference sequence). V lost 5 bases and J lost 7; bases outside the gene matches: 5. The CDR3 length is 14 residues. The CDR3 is CASSPGTVNSPLHF. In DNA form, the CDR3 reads TGTGCCAGCAGTCCCGGGACAGTCAATTCACCCCTCCACTTT.

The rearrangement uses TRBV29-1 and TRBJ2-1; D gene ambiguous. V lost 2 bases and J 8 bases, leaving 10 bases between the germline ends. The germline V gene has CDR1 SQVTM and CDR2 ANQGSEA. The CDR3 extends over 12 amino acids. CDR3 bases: TGCAGCGTTGAACCTCGTGGCTATGAGCAGTTCTTC. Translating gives CSVEPRGYEQFF.

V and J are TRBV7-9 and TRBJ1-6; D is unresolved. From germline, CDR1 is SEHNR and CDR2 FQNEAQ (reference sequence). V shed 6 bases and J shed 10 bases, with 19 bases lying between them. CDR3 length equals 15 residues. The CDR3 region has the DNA TGTGCCAGCAGTTTAACCGTGTCAATCGGGTCACCCCTCCACTTT. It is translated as CASSLTVSIGSPLHF.

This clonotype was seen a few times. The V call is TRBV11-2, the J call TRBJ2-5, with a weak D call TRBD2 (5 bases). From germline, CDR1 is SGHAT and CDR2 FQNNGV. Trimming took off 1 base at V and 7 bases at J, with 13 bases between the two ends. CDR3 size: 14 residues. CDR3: CASSLAGSERTQYF. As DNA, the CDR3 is TGTGCCAGCAGCTTAGCGGGGTCGGAAAGGACCCAGTACTTC.

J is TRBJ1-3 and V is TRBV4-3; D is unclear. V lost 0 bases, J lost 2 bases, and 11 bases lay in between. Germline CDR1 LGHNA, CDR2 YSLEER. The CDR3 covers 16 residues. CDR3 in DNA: TGCGCCAGCAGCCAAGATTACCACAGAACTGGAAACACCATATATTTT. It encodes CASSQDYHRTGNTIYF.

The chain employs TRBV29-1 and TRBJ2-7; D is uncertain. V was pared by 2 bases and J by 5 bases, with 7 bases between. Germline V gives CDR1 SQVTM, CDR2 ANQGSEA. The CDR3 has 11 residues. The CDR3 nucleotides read TGCAGCGTTGAAAGGTCCCACGAGCAGTACTTC. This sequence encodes CSVERSHEQYF.

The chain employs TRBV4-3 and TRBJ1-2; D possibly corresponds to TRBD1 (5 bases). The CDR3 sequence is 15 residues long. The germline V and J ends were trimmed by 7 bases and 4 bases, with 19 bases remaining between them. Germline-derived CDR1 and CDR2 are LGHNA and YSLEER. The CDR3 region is CASKGFQGLGYGYTF. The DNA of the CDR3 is TGCGCCAGCAAGGGGTTTCAAGGGCTCGGCTATGGCTACACCTTC.

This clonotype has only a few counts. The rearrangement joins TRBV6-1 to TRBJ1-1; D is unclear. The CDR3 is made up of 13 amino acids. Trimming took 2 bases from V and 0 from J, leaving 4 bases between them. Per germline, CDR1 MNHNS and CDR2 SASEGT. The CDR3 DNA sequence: TGTGCCAGCAGTGAATTAGTGAACACTGAAGCTTTCTTT. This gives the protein CASSELVNTEAFF.

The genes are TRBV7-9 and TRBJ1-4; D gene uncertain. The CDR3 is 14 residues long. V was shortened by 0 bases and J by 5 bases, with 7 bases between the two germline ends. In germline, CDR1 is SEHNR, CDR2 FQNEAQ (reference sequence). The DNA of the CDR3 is TGTGCCAGCAGCTTAGCAATTGGAAATGAAAAACTGTTTTTT. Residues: CASSLAIGNEKLFF.

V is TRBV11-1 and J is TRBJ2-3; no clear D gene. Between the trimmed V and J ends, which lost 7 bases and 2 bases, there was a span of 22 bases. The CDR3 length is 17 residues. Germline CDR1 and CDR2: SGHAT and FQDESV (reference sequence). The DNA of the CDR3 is TGTGCCAGCATCAAAGACGGACCATTTGCCCACACAGATACGCAGTATTTT. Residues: CASIKDGPFAHTDTQYF.

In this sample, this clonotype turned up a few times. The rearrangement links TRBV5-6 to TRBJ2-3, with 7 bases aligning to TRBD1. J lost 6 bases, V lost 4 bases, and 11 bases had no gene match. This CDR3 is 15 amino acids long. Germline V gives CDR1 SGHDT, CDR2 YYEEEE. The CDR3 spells CASSRSLTGRDTQYF. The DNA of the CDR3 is TGTGCCAGCAGCCGATCGTTGACAGGGCGGGATACGCAGTATTTT. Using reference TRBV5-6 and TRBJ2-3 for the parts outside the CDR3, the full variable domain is DAGVTQSPTHLIKTRGQQVTLRCSPKSGHDTVSWYQQALGQGPQFIFQYYEEEERQRGNFPDRFSGHQFPNYSSELNVNALLLGDSALYLCASSRSLTGRDTQYFGPGTRLTVL.

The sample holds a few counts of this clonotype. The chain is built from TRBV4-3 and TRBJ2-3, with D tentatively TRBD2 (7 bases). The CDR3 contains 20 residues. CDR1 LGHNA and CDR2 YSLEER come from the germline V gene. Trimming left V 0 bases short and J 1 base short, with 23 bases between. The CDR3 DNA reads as TGCGCCAGCAGCCAAGATTGGGGGCTCCGGGGGGCCGGACGCACAGATACGCAGTATTTT. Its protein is CASSQDWGLRGAGRTDTQYF.

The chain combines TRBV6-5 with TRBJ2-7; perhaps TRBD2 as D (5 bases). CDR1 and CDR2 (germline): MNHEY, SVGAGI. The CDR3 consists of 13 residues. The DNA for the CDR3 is TGTGCCAGGAGTTTGGACGGAGGCTACGAGCAGTACGTC. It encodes CARSLDGGYEQYV.

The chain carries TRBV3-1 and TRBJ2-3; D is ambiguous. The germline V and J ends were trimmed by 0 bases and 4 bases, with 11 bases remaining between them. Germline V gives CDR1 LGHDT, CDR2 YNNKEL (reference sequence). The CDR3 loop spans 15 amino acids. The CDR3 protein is CASSQESGGADTQYF. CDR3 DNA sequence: TGTGCCAGCAGCCAAGAATCGGGCGGTGCAGATACGCAGTATTTT.

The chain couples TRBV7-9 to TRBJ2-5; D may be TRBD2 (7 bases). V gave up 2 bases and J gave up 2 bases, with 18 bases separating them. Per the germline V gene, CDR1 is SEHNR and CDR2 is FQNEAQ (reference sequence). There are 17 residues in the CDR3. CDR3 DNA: TGTGCCAGCAGCTTATGGGGGGGCGGGGGTCAACAAGAGACCCAGTACTTC. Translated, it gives CASSLWGGGGQQETQYF. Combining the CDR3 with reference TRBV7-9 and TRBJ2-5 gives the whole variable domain DTGVSQNPRHKITKRGQNVTFRCDPISEHNRLYWYRQTLGQGPEFLTYFQNEAQLEKSRLLSDRFSAERPKGSFSTLEIQRTEQGDSAMYLCASSLWGGGGQQETQYFGPGTRLLVL.

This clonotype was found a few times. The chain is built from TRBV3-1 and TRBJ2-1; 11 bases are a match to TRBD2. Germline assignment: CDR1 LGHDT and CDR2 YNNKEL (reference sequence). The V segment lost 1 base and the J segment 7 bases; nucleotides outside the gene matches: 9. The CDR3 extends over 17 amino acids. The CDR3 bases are TGTGCCAGCAGCCAAGCAGTTAGCGGGGGGGCCTGGAATGAGCAGTTCTTC. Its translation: CASSQAVSGGAWNEQFF.

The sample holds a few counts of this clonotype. The CDR3, as DNA: TGTGCCAGCAGCTTAGCGGACAGGGTTAAACTGTTTTTT. Residues: CASSLADRVKLFF. The chain recombines TRBV7-9 with TRBJ1-4; 8 bases match TRBD1. CDR1 and CDR2 from the germline V gene are SEHNR and FQNEAQ (reference sequence). The CDR3 has 13 amino acids. V lost 0 bases to trimming and J lost 11 bases; unmatched junction nucleotides: 2.

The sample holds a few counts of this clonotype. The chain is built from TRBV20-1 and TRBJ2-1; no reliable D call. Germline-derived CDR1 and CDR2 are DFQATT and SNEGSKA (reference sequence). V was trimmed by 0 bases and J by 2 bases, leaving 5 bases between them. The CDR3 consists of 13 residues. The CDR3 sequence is CSARDAPYNEQFF. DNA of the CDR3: TGCAGTGCTAGAGACGCTCCCTACAATGAGCAGTTCTTC.

The CDR3 nucleotides are TGCAGCGTTGAAGATCTTGCTAGCGGGGGACCCACAGATACGCAGTATTTT. Its protein is CSVEDLASGGPTDTQYF. The V and J genes are TRBV29-1 and TRBJ2-3; 10 nucleotides match TRBD2. The CDR3 consists of 17 residues. V lost 0 bases and J lost 2; bases outside the gene matches: 8. Per germline, CDR1 SQVTM and CDR2 ANQGSEA.

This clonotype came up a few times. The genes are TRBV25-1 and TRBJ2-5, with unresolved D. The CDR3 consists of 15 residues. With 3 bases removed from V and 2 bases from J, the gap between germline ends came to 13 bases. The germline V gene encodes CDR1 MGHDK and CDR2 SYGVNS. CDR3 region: CASSEWTHIQETQYF. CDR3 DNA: TGTGCCAGCAGTGAGTGGACCCACATTCAAGAGACCCAGTACTTC.

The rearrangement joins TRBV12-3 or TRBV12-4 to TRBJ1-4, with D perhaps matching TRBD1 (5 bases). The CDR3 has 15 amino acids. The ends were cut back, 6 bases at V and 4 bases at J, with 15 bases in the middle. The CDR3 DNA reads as TGTGCCAGCAGCCGCCGGGGCAGAGTTAATGAAAAACTGTTTTTT. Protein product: CASSRRGRVNEKLFF.